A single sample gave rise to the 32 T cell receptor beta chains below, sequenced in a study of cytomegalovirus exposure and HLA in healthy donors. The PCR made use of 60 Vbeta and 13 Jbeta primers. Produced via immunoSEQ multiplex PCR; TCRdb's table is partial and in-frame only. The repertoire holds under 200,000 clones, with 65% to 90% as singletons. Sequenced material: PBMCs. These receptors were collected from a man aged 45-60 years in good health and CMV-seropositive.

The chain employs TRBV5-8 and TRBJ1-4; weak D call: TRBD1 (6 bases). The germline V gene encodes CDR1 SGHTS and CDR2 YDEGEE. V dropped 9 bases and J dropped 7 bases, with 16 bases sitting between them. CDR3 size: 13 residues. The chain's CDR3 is CATRPGQFEKLFF. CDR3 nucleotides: TGTGCCACCCGCCCTGGACAGTTTGAAAAACTGTTTTTT. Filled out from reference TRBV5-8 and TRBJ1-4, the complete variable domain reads EAGVTQSPTHLIKTRGQQATLRCSPISGHTSVYWYQQALGLGLQFLLWYDEGEERNRGNFPPRFSGRQFPNYSSELNVNALELEDSALYLCATRPGQFEKLFFGSGTQLSVL.

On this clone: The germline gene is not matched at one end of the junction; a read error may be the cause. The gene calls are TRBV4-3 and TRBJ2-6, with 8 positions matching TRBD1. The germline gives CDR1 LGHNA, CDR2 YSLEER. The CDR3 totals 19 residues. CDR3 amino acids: CASSLYWGTGDSGANGLTF. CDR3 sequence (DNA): TGCGCCAGCAGCCTCTATTGGGGGACAGGCGACTCTGGGGCCAACGGCCTGACTTTC.

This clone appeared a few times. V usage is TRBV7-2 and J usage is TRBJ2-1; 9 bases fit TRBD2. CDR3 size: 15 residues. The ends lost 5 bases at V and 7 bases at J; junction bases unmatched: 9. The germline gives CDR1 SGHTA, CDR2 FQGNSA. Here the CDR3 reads CASSLRIAGENEQFF. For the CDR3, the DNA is TGTGCCAGCAGCCTTCGGATAGCGGGAGAAAATGAGCAGTTCTTC.

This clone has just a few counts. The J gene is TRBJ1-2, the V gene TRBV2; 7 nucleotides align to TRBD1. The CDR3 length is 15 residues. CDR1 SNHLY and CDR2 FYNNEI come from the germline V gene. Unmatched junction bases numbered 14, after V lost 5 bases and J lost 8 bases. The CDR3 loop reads CASSFLETGISGYTF. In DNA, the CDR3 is TGTGCCAGCAGTTTTTTAGAGACAGGGATTTCGGGCTACACCTTC. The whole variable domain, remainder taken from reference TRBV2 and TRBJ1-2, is EPEVTQTPSHQVTQMGQEVILRCVPISNHLYFYWYRQILGQKVEFLVSFYNNEISEKSEIFDDQFSVERPDGSNFTLKIRSTKLEDSAMYFCASSFLETGISGYTFGSGTRLTVV.

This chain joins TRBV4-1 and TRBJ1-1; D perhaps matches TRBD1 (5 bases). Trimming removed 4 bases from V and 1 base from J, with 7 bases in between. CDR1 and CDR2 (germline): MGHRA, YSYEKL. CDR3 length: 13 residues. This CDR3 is CASSPGQNTEAFF. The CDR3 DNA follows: TGCGCCAGCAGCCCCGGACAGAACACTGAAGCTTTCTTT.

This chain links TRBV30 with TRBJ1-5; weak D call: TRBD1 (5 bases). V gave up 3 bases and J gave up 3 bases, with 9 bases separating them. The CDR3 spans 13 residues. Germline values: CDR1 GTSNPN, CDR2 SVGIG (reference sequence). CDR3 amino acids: CAWSGGLNQPQHF. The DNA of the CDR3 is TGTGCCTGGAGCGGGGGACTCAATCAGCCCCAGCATTTT.

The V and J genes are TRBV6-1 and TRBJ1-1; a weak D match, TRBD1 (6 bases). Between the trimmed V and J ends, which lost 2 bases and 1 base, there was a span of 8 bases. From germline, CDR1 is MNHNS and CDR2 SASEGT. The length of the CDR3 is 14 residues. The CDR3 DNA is TGTGCCAGCAGTGAAAGGGGGAGGAACACTGAAGCTTTCTTT. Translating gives CASSERGRNTEAFF.

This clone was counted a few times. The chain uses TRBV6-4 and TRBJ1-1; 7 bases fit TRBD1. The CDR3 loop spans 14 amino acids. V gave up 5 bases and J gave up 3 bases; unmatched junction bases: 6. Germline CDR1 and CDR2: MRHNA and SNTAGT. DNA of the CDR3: TGTGCCAGCAGTAAGGGGGCGCCGGACACTGAAGCTTTCTTT. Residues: CASSKGAPDTEAFF.

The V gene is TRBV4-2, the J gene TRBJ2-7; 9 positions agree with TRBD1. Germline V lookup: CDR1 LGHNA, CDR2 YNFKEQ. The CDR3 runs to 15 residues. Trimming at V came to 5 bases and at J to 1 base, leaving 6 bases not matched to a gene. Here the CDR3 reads CASSLPGQGSYEQYF. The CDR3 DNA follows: TGTGCCAGCAGCTTACCGGGACAGGGTTCCTACGAGCAGTACTTC.

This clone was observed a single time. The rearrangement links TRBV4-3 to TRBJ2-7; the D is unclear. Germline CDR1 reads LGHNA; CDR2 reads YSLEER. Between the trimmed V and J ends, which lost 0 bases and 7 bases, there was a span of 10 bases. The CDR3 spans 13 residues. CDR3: CASSQDGRKEQYF. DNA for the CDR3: TGCGCCAGCAGCCAAGATGGCAGGAAGGAGCAGTACTTC.

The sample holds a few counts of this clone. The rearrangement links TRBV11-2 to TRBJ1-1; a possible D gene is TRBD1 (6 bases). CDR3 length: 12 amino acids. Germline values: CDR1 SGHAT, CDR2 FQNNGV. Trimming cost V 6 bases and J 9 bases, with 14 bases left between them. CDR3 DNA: TGTGCCAGCAGGGGAGATCGGGACAAAGCTTTCTTT. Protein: CASRGDRDKAFF.

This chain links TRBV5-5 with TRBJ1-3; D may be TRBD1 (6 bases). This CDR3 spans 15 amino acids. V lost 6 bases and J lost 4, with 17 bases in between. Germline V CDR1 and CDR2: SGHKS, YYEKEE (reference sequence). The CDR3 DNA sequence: TGTGCCAGCACCCCGACCAGGGGTACAGGAAACACCATATATTTT. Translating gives CASTPTRGTGNTIYF.

The CDR3 nucleotides read TGTGCCAGCAGTCCCGGACTAGAAAGGTACGAGCAGTACTTC. It yields the protein CASSPGLERYEQYF. The chain is built from TRBV28 and TRBJ2-5; 7 bases are a match to TRBD2. With the DNA end fitting TRBJ2-7 better, the J assignment may be wrong. The germline gives CDR1 MDHEN, CDR2 SYDVKM. The CDR3 is made up of 14 amino acids.

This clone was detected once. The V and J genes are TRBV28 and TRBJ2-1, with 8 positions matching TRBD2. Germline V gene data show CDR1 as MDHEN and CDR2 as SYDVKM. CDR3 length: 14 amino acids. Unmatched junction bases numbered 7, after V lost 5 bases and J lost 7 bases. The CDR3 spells CASSPWGGRNEQFF. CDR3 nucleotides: TGTGCCAGCAGTCCCTGGGGCGGGAGGAATGAGCAGTTCTTC.

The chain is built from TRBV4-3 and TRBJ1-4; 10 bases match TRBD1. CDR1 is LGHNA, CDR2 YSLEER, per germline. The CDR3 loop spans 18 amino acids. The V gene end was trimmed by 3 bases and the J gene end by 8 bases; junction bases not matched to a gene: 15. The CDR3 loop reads CASSQVNGTGVGREKLFF. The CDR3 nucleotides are TGCGCCAGCAGCCAGGTCAATGGGACAGGGGTAGGTCGCGAAAAACTGTTTTTT.

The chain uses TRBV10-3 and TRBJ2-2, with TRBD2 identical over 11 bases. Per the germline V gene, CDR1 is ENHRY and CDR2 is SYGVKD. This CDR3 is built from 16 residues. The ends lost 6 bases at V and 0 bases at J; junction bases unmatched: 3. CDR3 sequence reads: CAISRLAGTNTGELFF. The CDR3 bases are TGTGCCATCAGCAGACTAGCGGGAACGAACACCGGGGAGCTGTTTTTT.

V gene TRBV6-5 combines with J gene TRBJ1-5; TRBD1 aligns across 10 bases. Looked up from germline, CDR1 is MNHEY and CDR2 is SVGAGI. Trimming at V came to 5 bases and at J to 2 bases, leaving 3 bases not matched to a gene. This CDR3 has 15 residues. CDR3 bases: TGTGCCAGCAGTAGACAGGGGGCAGGCAATCAGCCCCAGCATTTT. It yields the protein CASSRQGAGNQPQHF.

In nucleotides, the CDR3 is TGCGCCAGCAGCTACTGGGACAGCCCCCCTTTGCATTCACCCCTCCACTTT. It yields the protein CASSYWDSPPLHSPLHF. The chain is built from TRBV5-1 and TRBJ1-6; 7 bases line up with TRBD1. Unmatched junction bases numbered 14, after V lost 3 bases and J lost 8 bases. The CDR3 extends over 17 amino acids. Germline V lookup: CDR1 SGHRS, CDR2 YFSETQ.

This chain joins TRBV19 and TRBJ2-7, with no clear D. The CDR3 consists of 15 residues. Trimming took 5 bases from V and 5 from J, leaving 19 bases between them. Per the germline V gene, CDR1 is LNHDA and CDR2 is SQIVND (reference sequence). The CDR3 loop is CASSSPEATAHEQYF. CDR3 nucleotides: TGTGCCAGTAGTTCCCCCGAGGCCACGGCCCACGAGCAGTACTTC.

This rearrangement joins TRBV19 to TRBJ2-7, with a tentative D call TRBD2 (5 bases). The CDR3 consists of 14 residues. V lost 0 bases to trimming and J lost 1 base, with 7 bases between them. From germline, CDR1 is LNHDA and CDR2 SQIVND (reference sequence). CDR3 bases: TGTGCCAGTAGTATAGACGGAGGTTCCTACGAGCAGTACTTC. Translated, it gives CASSIDGGSYEQYF.

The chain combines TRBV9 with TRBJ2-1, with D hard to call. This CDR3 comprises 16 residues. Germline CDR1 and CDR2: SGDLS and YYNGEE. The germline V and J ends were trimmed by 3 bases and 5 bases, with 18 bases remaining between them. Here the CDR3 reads CASSDPLGENDNEQFF. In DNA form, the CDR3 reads TGTGCCAGCAGCGATCCGCTCGGAGAGAATGACAATGAGCAGTTCTTC.

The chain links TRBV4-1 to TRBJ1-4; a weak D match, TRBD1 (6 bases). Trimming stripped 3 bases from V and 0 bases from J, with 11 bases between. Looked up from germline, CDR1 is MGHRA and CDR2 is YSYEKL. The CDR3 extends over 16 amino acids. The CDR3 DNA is TGCGCCAGCAGCCAGGACAGAGATCCAACTAATGAAAAACTGTTTTTT. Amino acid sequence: CASSQDRDPTNEKLFF.

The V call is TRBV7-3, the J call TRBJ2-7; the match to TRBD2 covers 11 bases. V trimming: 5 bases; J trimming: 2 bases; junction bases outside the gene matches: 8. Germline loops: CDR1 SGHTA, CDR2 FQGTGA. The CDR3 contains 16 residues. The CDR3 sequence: CASSPEGTSGTYEQYF. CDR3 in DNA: TGTGCCAGCAGCCCAGAGGGGACTAGCGGAACCTACGAGCAGTACTTC.

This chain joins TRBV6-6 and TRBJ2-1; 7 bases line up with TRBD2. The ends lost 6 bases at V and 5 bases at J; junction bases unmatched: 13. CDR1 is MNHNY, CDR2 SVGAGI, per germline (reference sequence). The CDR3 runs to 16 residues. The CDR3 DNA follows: TGTGCCAGCAGCACCCGGGGGGTAAGGTTTGACAATGAGCAGTTCTTC. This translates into CASSTRGVRFDNEQFF.

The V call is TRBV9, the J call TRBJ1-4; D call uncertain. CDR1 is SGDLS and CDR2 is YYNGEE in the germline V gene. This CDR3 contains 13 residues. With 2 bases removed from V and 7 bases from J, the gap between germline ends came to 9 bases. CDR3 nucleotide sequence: TGTGCCAGCAGCGTCGATACGGGTGAAAAACTGTTTTTT. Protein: CASSVDTGEKLFF.

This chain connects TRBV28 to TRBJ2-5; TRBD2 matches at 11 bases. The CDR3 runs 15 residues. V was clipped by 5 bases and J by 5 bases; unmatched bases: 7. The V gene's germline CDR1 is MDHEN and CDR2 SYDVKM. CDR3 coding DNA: TGTGCCAGCAGTCCACAGCTAGCGGGAGGCGAGACCCAGTACTTC. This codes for CASSPQLAGGETQYF.

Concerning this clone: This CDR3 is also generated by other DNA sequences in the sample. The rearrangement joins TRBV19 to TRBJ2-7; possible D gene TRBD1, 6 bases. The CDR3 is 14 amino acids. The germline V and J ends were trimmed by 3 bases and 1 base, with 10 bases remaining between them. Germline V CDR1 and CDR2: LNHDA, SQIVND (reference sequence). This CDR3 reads CASSMRQGSYEQYF. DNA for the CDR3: TGTGCCAGTAGTATGCGGCAGGGGTCCTACGAGCAGTACTTC.

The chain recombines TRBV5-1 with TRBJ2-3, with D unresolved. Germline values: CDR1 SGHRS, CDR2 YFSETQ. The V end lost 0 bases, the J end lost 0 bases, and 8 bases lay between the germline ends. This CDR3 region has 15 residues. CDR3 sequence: CASSLDSISTDTQYF. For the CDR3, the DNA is TGCGCCAGCAGCTTGGACTCGATTAGCACAGATACGCAGTATTTT.

The CDR3, as DNA: TGCGCCAGCAGCCAGACACAGGACTCTGGAAACACCATATATTTT. It is translated as CASSQTQDSGNTIYF. The V gene is TRBV4-1, the J gene TRBJ1-3; the D gene is possibly TRBD1 (5 bases). CDR1 is MGHRA and CDR2 is YSYEKL in the germline V gene. V was cut by 3 bases and J by 0 bases, with 9 bases left in between. The CDR3 covers 15 residues.

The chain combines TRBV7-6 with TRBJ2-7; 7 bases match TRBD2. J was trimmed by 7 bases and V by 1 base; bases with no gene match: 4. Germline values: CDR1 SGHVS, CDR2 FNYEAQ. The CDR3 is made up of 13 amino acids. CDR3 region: CASSLGGGGEQYF. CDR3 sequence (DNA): TGTGCCAGCAGCTTAGGGGGGGGAGGGGAGCAGTACTTC.

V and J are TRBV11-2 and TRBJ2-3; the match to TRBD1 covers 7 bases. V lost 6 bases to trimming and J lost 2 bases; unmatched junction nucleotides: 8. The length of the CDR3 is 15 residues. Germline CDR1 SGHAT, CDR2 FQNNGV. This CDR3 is CASRSRDSPTDTQYF. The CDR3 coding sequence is TGTGCCAGCAGGTCCCGGGACAGCCCCACAGATACGCAGTATTTT.

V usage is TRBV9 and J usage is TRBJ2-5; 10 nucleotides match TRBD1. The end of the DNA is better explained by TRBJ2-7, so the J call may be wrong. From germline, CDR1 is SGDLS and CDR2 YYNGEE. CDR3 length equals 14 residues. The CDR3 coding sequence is TGTGCCAGCAGTCCTGGGACAGGGGTTTACGAGCAGTACTTC. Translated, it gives CASSPGTGVYEQYF.